Presented here are 5 T cell receptor beta chains from one specimen sequenced in a study of T cell responses to AZD1222 COVID-19 vaccine. Sequencing was performed with immunoSEQ multiplex PCR; in TCRdb, only in-frame clones are kept and a portion is missing. There are 150,000 to 200,000 clones in the sample; 90% to 95% occur only once, and 7% to 9.5% lies in the top ten. Sample: peripheral blood, taken on day 0 of AZD1222 vaccination. Receptors were obtained from an adult in good health.

The chain carries TRBV20-1 and TRBJ2-2; D unclear. This CDR3 comprises 11 residues. Germline CDR1 reads DFQATT; CDR2 reads SNEGSKA (reference sequence). Between the trimmed V and J ends, which lost 4 bases and 7 bases, there was a span of 7 bases. The CDR3 protein is CSAKGFGELFF. The CDR3 bases are TGCAGTGCTAAGGGTTTCGGGGAGCTGTTTTTT.

V and J are TRBV24-1 and TRBJ2-7; possible D gene TRBD1, 5 bases. The CDR3 is made up of 15 amino acids. Germline loops: CDR1 KGHDR, CDR2 SFDVKD. The V end was cut by 2 bases, the J end by 2 bases, with 12 bases between. Here the CDR3 reads CATSDSDRFPYEQYF. The CDR3 DNA follows: TGTGCCACCAGTGATTCCGACAGATTTCCCTACGAGCAGTACTTC.

The J gene is TRBJ1-5, the V gene TRBV6-6; D unresolved. This CDR3 comprises 17 residues. V was clipped by 6 bases and J by 1 base, with 19 bases between them. CDR1 MNHNY and CDR2 SVGAGI come from the germline V gene (reference sequence). CDR3 residues: CASRRLPIDTSNQPQHF. DNA for the CDR3: TGTGCCAGCAGACGACTCCCTATTGACACCAGCAATCAGCCCCAGCATTTT.

This chain uses TRBV11-2 with TRBJ1-2; TRBD1 matches 10 bases. Per germline, CDR1 SGHAT and CDR2 FQNNGV. CDR3 length: 13 amino acids. After removal of 4 bases from V and 8 bases from J, the junction contained 4 bases not matched to a gene. The CDR3 DNA reads TGTGCCAGCAGCTGGGGGACAGGGGTCGGCTACACCTTC. Translation: CASSWGTGVGYTF.

The chain uses TRBV5-1 and TRBJ2-7; a possible D gene is TRBD1 (5 bases). This CDR3 comprises 14 residues. Trimming stripped 0 bases from V and 5 bases from J, with 12 bases between. Germline CDR1 and CDR2: SGHRS and YFSETQ. The CDR3 DNA reads TGCGCCAGCAGCTTGGTGGCAGGGCCCCACGAGCAGTACTTC. Translating gives CASSLVAGPHEQYF. The complete variable domain, with remaining parts taken from reference TRBV5-1 and TRBJ2-7, reads KAGVTQTPRYLIKTRGQQVTLSCSPISGHRSVSWYQQTPGQGLQFLFEYFSETQRNKGNFPGRFSGRQFSNSRSEMNVSTLELGDSALYLCASSLVAGPHEQYFGPGTRLTVT.